This is a list of T cell receptor beta chains from one sample in a study of blood T cell repertoires in COVID-19. TCRdb's copy holds only in-frame clones and misses some; the assay was immunoSEQ multiplex PCR. Among about 81,000 clones, approximately 78% were seen once, and the ten largest hold 7.4%. The specimen was peripheral blood. The source of these receptors is a human donor in a cohort sampled during active COVID-19. Both conserved end residues are part of each CDR3. D genes are given only for firm matches. Not every row has a clone size; where given, it reads once, few, many or a size class.

d_gene,j_gene,abundance,v_gene,CDR3aa,CDR3nt
NA,TRBJ2-7,NA,TRBV4-1,CASSQDHRSIPMAYEQYF,TGCGCCAGCAGCCAAGACCACAGGAGTATCCCGATGGCCTACGAGCAGTACTTC
NA,TRBJ2-3,NA,TRBV5-6,CASSLQGPDTQYF,TGTGCTAGCAGCTTACAGGGCCCAGATACGCAGTATTTT
TRBD2,TRBJ2-7,NA,TRBV2,CASKLAGGPREQYF,TGTGCCAGCAAGCTAGCGGGGGGGCCGAGGGAGCAGTACTTC
NA,TRBJ2-7,NA,TRBV11-2,CASSLGRHEQYF,TGTGCCAGCAGCTTAGGGAGGCACGAGCAGTACTTC
TRBD1,TRBJ2-2,NA,TRBV4-1,CASSPTPDREELFF,TGCGCCAGCAGCCCCACGCCGGACAGGGAGGAGCTGTTTTTT
TRBD1,TRBJ2-7,NA,TRBV5-1,CASSYLTGISYEQYF,TGCGCCAGCAGCTACCTGACAGGGATCTCCTACGAGCAGTACTTC
NA,TRBJ2-3,NA,TRBV13,CASSRGNRADTQYF,TGTGCCAGCAGCCGGGGGAATCGGGCAGATACGCAGTATTTT
NA,TRBJ1-1,NA,TRBV6-6,CASSEGTDNTEAFF,TGTGCCAGCAGTGAGGGAACAGACAACACTGAAGCTTTCTTT
TRBD1,TRBJ2-7,NA,TRBV7-6,CASSFRQGFYEQYF,TGTGCCAGCAGCTTCCGACAGGGCTTCTACGAGCAGTACTTC
NA,TRBJ1-2,few,TRBV25-1,CASSIGGYGYTF,TGTGCCAGTAGTATAGGGGGCTATGGCTACACCTTC
NA,TRBJ2-6,NA,TRBV5-4,CASSPTGSGANVLTF,TGTGCCAGCAGCCCCACGGGCTCTGGGGCCAACGTCCTGACTTTC
NA,TRBJ2-7,NA,TRBV6-5,CASTRTPPGEQYF,TGTGCCAGCACCAGAACCCCTCCCGGGGAGCAGTACTTC
NA,TRBJ2-1,NA,TRBV7-3,CASSLTGAAYNEQFF,TGTGCCAGCAGCTTAACGGGGGCCGCTTACAATGAGCAGTTCTTC
TRBD1,TRBJ2-7,once,TRBV6-2/TRBV6-3,CASSYRWTGSYEQYF,TGTGCCAGCAGTTACCGTTGGACAGGGTCCTACGAGCAGTACTTC
TRBD1,TRBJ2-7,NA,TRBV5-1,CASSLPGTGPRYEQYF,TGCGCCAGCAGCCTCCCAGGGACAGGTCCCCGCTACGAGCAGTACTTC
TRBD1,TRBJ1-5,NA,TRBV19,CASSLTGPNQPQHF,TGTGCCAGTAGCCTGACAGGGCCCAATCAGCCCCAGCATTTT
NA,TRBJ2-2,once,TRBV25-1,CASSELAGVGGELFF,TGTGCCAGCAGTGAATTGGCCGGGGTTGGCGGGGAGCTGTTTTTT
NA,TRBJ1-4,NA,TRBV29-1,CSVMTGDEKLFF,TGCAGCGTGATGACAGGCGATGAAAAACTGTTTTTT
NA,TRBJ1-5,NA,TRBV6-5,CASSSLVNQPQHF,TGTGCCAGCAGTTCCCTCGTTAATCAGCCCCAGCATTTT
NA,TRBJ2-5,NA,TRBV29-1,CSVEDPTGPGGTQYF,TGCAGCGTTGAAGATCCAACAGGGCCGGGAGGGACCCAGTACTTC
TRBD1,TRBJ1-1,NA,TRBV19,CASSIRTGGYGNTEAFF,TGTGCCAGTAGTATCCGGACAGGGGGCTATGGAAACACTGAAGCTTTCTTT
TRBD1,TRBJ1-2,NA,TRBV12-3/TRBV12-4,CASSLGQYGYTF,TGTGCCAGCAGTTTGGGACAGTATGGCTACACCTTC
TRBD1,TRBJ2-7,NA,TRBV3-1/TRBV3-2,CASSHTDRTYEQYF,TGTGCCAGCAGCCACACGGACAGGACATACGAGCAGTACTTC
NA,TRBJ2-7,NA,TRBV6-2/TRBV6-3,CASSYSRLYEQYF,TGTGCCAGCAGTTACAGCAGGCTCTACGAGCAGTACTTC
TRBD1,TRBJ1-1,NA,TRBV7-3,CASSRAGGEANTEAFF,TGTGCCAGCAGCCGGGCAGGGGGCGAGGCGAACACTGAAGCTTTCTTT
TRBD1,TRBJ2-6,NA,TRBV6-4,CASSDSETGPSGANVLTF,TGTGCCAGCAGTGACTCCGAGACAGGGCCCTCCGGGGCCAACGTCCTGACTTTC
NA,TRBJ1-1,NA,TRBV5-1,CASSFPGGGTEAFF,TGCGCCAGCAGCTTCCCCGGGGGAGGCACTGAAGCTTTCTTT
NA,TRBJ1-5,NA,TRBV18,CASSPRGSDNQPQHF,TGTGCCAGCTCACCGCGCGGGTCAGACAATCAGCCCCAGCATTTT
NA,TRBJ2-2,NA,TRBV6-5,CASSYYRVSNTGELFF,TGTGCCAGCAGTTATTACAGGGTTTCGAACACCGGGGAGCTGTTTTTT
NA,TRBJ1-1,NA,TRBV5-8,CASSLGTANTEAFF,TGTGCCAGCAGCTTGGGGACAGCGAACACTGAAGCTTTCTTT
TRBD1,TRBJ1-1,NA,TRBV20-1,CSASRGQGAWAFF,TGCAGTGCTAGTCGCGGACAGGGCGCGTGGGCTTTCTTT
TRBD2,TRBJ2-1,NA,TRBV5-1,CASSLPGGGPLGYEQFF,TGCGCCAGCAGCTTGCCGGGCGGGGGGCCACTGGGTTATGAGCAGTTCTTC
NA,TRBJ1-1,NA,TRBV27,CASTPQGFRDTEAFF,TGTGCCAGCACGCCCCAGGGGTTTAGGGACACTGAAGCTTTCTTT
NA,TRBJ2-1,NA,TRBV27,CASSLPPQGLGYNEQFF,TGTGCCAGCAGTTTACCGCCCCAGGGGCTAGGTTACAATGAGCAGTTCTTC
TRBD1,TRBJ1-4,NA,TRBV18,CASSPGTDYEKLFF,TGTGCCAGCTCACCGGGGACAGATTATGAAAAACTGTTTTTT
TRBD2,TRBJ2-7,NA,TRBV7-9,CASSLAGGAYEQYF,TGTGCCAGCAGCCTAGCGGGGGGGGCCTACGAGCAGTACTTC
NA,TRBJ2-1,NA,TRBV2,CASSQRGFSYNEQFF,TGTGCCAGCAGCCAGAGGGGGTTTTCCTACAATGAGCAGTTCTTC
TRBD1,TRBJ2-7,NA,TRBV4-1,CASSGEGQGSWEQYF,TGCGCCAGCAGCGGAGAGGGACAGGGTTCATGGGAGCAGTACTTC
NA,TRBJ1-2,NA,TRBV6-5,CASSYVGEAGYGYTF,TGTGCCAGCAGTTACGTCGGTGAGGCGGGGTATGGCTACACCTTC
NA,TRBJ2-7,NA,TRBV21-1,CASSNRDRGSYEQYF,TGTGCCAGCAGCAATCGGGACAGGGGCTCCTACGAGCAGTACTTC
TRBD1,TRBJ2-7,NA,TRBV5-1,CASSLAQGARYEQYF,TGCGCCAGCAGCTTGGCTCAGGGGGCTCGGTACGAGCAGTACTTC
TRBD1,TRBJ1-4,NA,TRBV6-2/TRBV6-3,CASSYPGTGGETNEKLFF,TGTGCCAGCAGTTACCCGGGGACAGGGGGAGAGACTAATGAAAAACTGTTTTTT
NA,TRBJ2-3,NA,TRBV21-1,CASSKWPGGVTDTQYF,TGTGCCAGCAGCAAATGGCCGGGGGGGGTCACAGATACGCAGTATTTT
TRBD1,TRBJ1-2,few,TRBV19,CASSITDRVYYGYTF,TGTGCCAGTAGTATTACCGACAGGGTCTACTATGGCTACACCTTC
NA,TRBJ2-7,NA,TRBV4-2,CASSQDLGGREQYF,TGTGCCAGCAGCCAGGACCTCGGGGGTCGCGAGCAGTACTTC
TRBD2,TRBJ2-7,NA,TRBV6-4,CASSDVGASGYEQYF,TGTGCCAGCAGTGACGTAGGGGCTAGCGGCTACGAGCAGTACTTC
NA,TRBJ1-1,NA,TRBV6-2/TRBV6-3,CASSRDQLGPEAFF,TGTGCCAGCAGCCGAGACCAGTTGGGGCCTGAAGCTTTCTTT
TRBD1,TRBJ1-1,few,TRBV6-6,CASSDRVDTEAFF,TGTGCCAGCAGTGACAGGGTGGACACTGAAGCTTTCTTT
NA,TRBJ1-5,once,TRBV3-1/TRBV3-2,CASSQDSAGYQPQHF,TGTGCCAGCAGCCAAGACAGTGCGGGGTATCAGCCCCAGCATTTT
NA,TRBJ2-2,NA,TRBV19,CASSFLGDGELFF,TGTGCCAGTAGTTTCCTAGGGGACGGGGAGCTGTTTTTT
NA,TRBJ1-2,NA,TRBV4-2,CASSYGRAGLEWDGYTF,TGTGCCAGCAGCTACGGTAGGGCAGGGCTAGAATGGGATGGCTACACCTTC
NA,TRBJ1-2,NA,TRBV10-3,CATSVTGNYGYTF,TGTGCCACCTCAGTGACGGGAAACTATGGCTACACCTTC